The T cell receptor beta chain described here comes from a study of blood T cells in healthy people across ages. Whole-study results and caveats: Donors of long life had a larger count of naive CD4+ cells and greater diversity than aged donors.

This CDR3 is built from 14 residues. The germline CDR1 and CDR2 sequences are DFQATT and SNEGSKA (reference sequence). V gave up 6 bases and J gave up 6 bases; unmatched junction bases: 10. Only a few counts were recorded for this clonotype. Its target is not known. The authors ran a second PCR of about 7 to 11 cycles using a sample-barcoded 5' primer and a J-beta primer mix. MiXCR, run by TCRdb on the 5' RACE reads, gives a single entry per CDR3 protein. The repertoire has 800,000 to 1,300,000 distinct CDR3 sequences, approximately 25% of them found once; the top ten carry 0.75%. In addition, the sample was reused for a study of T cells of mothers and their children. From that paper: A few healthy Caucasian mothers, along with their six children, were the donors. Slightly higher overlap, not significant, was seen in related mother-child pairs than in unrelated pairs.

The TCR originated in a girl aged 2-10 years in good health. V gene TRBV20-1 combines with J gene TRBJ2-1, with 8 bases aligning to TRBD2. Sequenced sample: blood. The CDR3 DNA reads as TGCAGTGCCCCACGGGGGGGGCCCCTCAATGAGCAGTTCTTC. It yields the protein CSAPRGGPLNEQFF.